Listed below are T cell receptor beta chains from one sample, sequenced in a study of blood T cell repertoires in COVID-19. Using immunoSEQ multiplex PCR, the repertoire was profiled, and TCRdb retains in-frame clones only, with some absent. The sample lists 120,000 or so clones; approximately 87% were seen once. Sample: peripheral blood. These receptor sequences come from a man aged 55 to 70 with acute or convalescent COVID-19. Both conserved end residues are part of each CDR3. The order of the fields is D gene, J gene, V gene, clone size, CDR3 protein, CDR3 DNA. A D gene is named only where the DNA matches it firmly. Clone size, where shown, is once, few, many, or a class for clones that have expanded.

TRBD1	TRBJ2-5	TRBV7-9	few	CASSRGQSETQYF	TGTGCCAGCAGCAGGGGACAGTCAGAGACCCAGTACTTC
TRBD2	TRBJ2-3	TRBV2	.	CASSGTSGYTDTQYF	TGTGCCAGCAGTGGGACTAGCGGGTACACAGATACGCAGTATTTT
.	TRBJ2-7	TRBV20-1	once	CSASKGGYGEQYF	TGCAGTGCTAGTAAGGGAGGATACGGTGAGCAGTACTTC
TRBD1	TRBJ1-5	TRBV5-6	.	CASSLRTGAGQPQHF	TGTGCCAGCAGCCTCAGGACAGGGGCCGGTCAGCCCCAGCATTTT
TRBD1	TRBJ2-3	TRBV2	.	CAIPLTGASTDTQYF	TGTGCCATCCCACTGACAGGGGCCAGCACAGATACGCAGTATTTT
TRBD2	TRBJ2-7	TRBV6-2/TRBV6-3	.	CASSYSGTRGLGEQYF	TGTGCCAGCAGTTACTCCGGGACTAGGGGCCTCGGCGAGCAGTACTTC
TRBD2	TRBJ2-1	TRBV5-1	.	CASSLALAGVKEQFF	TGCGCCAGCAGCTTGGCACTAGCGGGAGTAAAGGAGCAGTTCTTC
TRBD1	TRBJ2-1	TRBV7-2	.	CASSLGDRAYNEQFF	TGTGCCAGCAGCTTGGGGGACAGGGCGTACAATGAGCAGTTCTTC
TRBD2	TRBJ2-1	TRBV3-1/TRBV3-2	.	CASSQDRTSIHEQFF	TGTGCCAGCAGCCAAGACAGGACTAGCATCCATGAGCAGTTCTTC
.	TRBJ2-7	TRBV3-1/TRBV3-2	.	CASSQDNTKTYEQYF	TGTGCCAGCAGCCAAGATAATACAAAGACCTACGAGCAGTACTTC